The sequence of this TCR beta chain was determined in a study of blood T cells in healthy people across ages. Study at large: Template switching recovered approximately one barcoded beta molecule for every two T cells.

The donors, healthy Caucasians from Russia, were aged roughly 6 to 90. A sample-barcoded 5' primer and a J-beta primer mix were used in a second PCR of about 7 to 12 cycles. TCRdb re-called the 5' RACE reads with MiXCR, one entry per CDR3 protein. In the table there are some 860,000 distinct CDR3 sequences, 56% of which are singletons. Note on this clonotype: Antigen specificity is unknown.

Overall study findings and caveats: When set beside aged donors, long-lived donors presented more naive CD4+ cells and higher diversity.

This receptor was identified in a man aged 40-50 years in good health. Sample: blood.

The DNA of the CDR3 is TGTGCCAGCAGCCGATTAGGACTCTTACAAGAGACCCAGTACTTC. Translating gives CASSRLGLLQETQYF. The V gene is TRBV9, the J gene TRBJ2-5; a possible D gene is TRBD2 (5 bases). Trimming stripped 4 bases from V and 2 bases from J, with 15 bases between. Per the germline V gene, CDR1 is SGDLS and CDR2 is YYNGEE. The CDR3 consists of 15 residues. Combining the CDR3 with reference TRBV9 and TRBJ2-5 gives the whole variable domain DSGVTQTPKHLITATGQRVTLRCSPRSGDLSVYWYQQSLDQGLQFLIQYYNGEERAKGNILERFSAQQFPDLHSELNLSSLELGDSALYFCASSRLGLLQETQYFGPGTRLLVL.